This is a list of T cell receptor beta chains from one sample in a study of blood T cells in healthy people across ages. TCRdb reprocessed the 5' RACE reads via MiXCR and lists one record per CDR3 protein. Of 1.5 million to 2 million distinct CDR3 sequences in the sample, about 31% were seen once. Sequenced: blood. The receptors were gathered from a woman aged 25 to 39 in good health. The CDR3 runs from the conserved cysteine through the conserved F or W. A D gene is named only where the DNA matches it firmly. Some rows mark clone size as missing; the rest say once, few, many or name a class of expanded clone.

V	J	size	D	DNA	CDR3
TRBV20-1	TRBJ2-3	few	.	TGCAGTGCTAGAGACCCTAAGGACGGGGGGCGAGCAGATACGCAGTATTTT	CSARDPKDGGRADTQYF
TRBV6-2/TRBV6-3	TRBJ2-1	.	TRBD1	TGTGCCAGCAGTTACCATCGACAGGGGACTGAGCAGTTCTTC	CASSYHRQGTEQFF
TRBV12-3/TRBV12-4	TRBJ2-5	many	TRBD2	TGTGCCAGCAGTCCCGACGGGAGGGCCTTAGAGACCCAGTACTTC	CASSPDGRALETQYF
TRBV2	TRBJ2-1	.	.	TGTGCCAGCAGCGCACAGGGGGGGACCTACAATGAGCAGTTCTTC	CASSAQGGTYNEQFF
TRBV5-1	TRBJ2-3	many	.	TGCGCCAGCAGCCCGGGACCACGCACAGATACGCAGTATTTT	CASSPGPRTDTQYF
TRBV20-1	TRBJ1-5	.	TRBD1	TGCAGTGCTGGCGAAGACAGGGGGCGAGATCAGCCCCAGCATTTT	CSAGEDRGRDQPQHF
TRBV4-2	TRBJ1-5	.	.	TGTGCCAGCAGCCAAGTATGGTCGTACAGTCCTAGCAATCAGCCCCAGCATTTT	CASSQVWSYSPSNQPQHF
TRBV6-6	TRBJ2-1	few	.	TGTGCCAGCAGTTACTCGATCCCAAACACCTACAATGAGCAGTTCTTC	CASSYSIPNTYNEQFF
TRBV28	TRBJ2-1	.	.	TGTGCCAGCAGCCCCATGGTGTCGGTCGGTAGCCGAGAGCGGGAGCAGTTCTTC	CASSPMVSVGSREREQFF
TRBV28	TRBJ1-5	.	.	TGTGCCAGCCGCAAACTCCAGGAGACCTATAGCAATCAGCCCCAGCATTTT	CASRKLQETYSNQPQHF
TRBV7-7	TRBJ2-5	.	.	TGTGCCAGCAGCTTAACTAGCAGTGGTCAAGAGACCCAGTACTTC	CASSLTSSGQETQYF
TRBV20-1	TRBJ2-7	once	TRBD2	TGCAGTGGTAATAGCGGGGGCTCCTACGAGCAGTACTTC	CSGNSGGSYEQYF
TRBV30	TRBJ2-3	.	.	TGTGCCTGGAGAGAGGGGGGCGGGGGTTCGGATACGCAGTATTTT	CAWREGGGGSDTQYF
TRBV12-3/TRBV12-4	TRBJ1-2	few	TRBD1	TGTGCCAGCAGTCAGGGGGCGCATAATTCCGGCTACACCTTC	CASSQGAHNSGYTF
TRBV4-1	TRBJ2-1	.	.	TGCGCCAGCAGCCAAGATTGGACTAATTCCTACAATGAGCAGTTCTTC	CASSQDWTNSYNEQFF
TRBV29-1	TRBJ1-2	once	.	TGCAGCGTTCCCCGCCAGGGATCCGTCAGAGTTGGTGGCTACACCTTC	CSVPRQGSVRVGGYTF
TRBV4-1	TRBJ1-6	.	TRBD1	TGCGCCAGCAGCCACGGACAGGGATCTTCACCCCTCCACTTT	CASSHGQGSSPLHF
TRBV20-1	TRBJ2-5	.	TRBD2	TGCAGTGACCTGACTAGCGCTAAAGAGACCCAGTACTTC	CSDLTSAKETQYF
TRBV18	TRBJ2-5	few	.	TGTGCCAGCTCACCGACGGAGGGGCAAGAGACCCAGTACTTC	CASSPTEGQETQYF
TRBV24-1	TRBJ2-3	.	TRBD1	TGTGCCACCAGTGATCCTTCCCGGGACAGCTTCACAATGGCGCAGTATTTT	CATSDPSRDSFTMAQYF
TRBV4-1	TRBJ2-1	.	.	TGCGCCAGCGGCCGGGACTCTATTTACAATGAGCGGTTCTTC	CASGRDSIYNERFF
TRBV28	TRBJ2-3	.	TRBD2	TGTGCCAGCACCCAACTAGCGGGAGGTACCACAGATACGCAGTATTTT	CASTQLAGGTTDTQYF
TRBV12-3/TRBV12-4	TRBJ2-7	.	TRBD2	TGTGCCAGCAGTTTAGCGCGGAGCGGGGGAGCCGTCCACGAGCAGTACTTC	CASSLARSGGAVHEQYF
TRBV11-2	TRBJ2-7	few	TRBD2	TGTGCCAGCAGCTCCCTGACTAGCGGGTACTCCTACGAGCAGTACTTC	CASSSLTSGYSYEQYF
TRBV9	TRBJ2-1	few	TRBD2	TGTGCCAGCAGCCTTACTAGCGGGAGGAGATACAATGAGCAGTTCTTC	CASSLTSGRRYNEQFF
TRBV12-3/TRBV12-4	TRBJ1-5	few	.	TGTGCCAGCAGTTCCACCCCAGAAGGCGGCAATCAGCCCCAGCATTTT	CASSSTPEGGNQPQHF
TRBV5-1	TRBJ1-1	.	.	TGCGCCAGCAGCTTGCCGGCGTTGACTGAAGCTTTCTTT	CASSLPALTEAFF
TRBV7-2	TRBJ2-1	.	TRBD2	TGTGCCAGCAGCTATCCACGGCCCCCGACTAGCGGGATTTCCTACAATGAGCAGTTCTTC	CASSYPRPPTSGISYNEQFF
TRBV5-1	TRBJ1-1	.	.	TGCGCCAGCAGCTTGGTGATCGGAGGGGGAACTGAAGCTTTCTTT	CASSLVIGGGTEAFF
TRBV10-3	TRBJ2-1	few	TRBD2	TGTGCCATCAGTGAGACTAGCGGAACCTACAATGAGCAGTTCTTC	CAISETSGTYNEQFF
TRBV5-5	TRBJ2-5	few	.	TGTGCCAGCAGCTTGCTACAGGGCTCGGAGACCCAGTACTTC	CASSLLQGSETQYF
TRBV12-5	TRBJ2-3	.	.	TGTGCTAGTGGTGGGCTTAGCACAGATACGCAGTATTTT	CASGGLSTDTQYF
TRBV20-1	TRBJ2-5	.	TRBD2	TGCAGTGCTGGACTAGCGGGGGTGCGTCTTTTGGCCAAAGAGACCCAGTACTTC	CSAGLAGVRLLAKETQYF
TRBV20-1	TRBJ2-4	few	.	TGCAGTGCCCAGGTGCTGAGTGCCAAAAACATTCAGTACTTC	CSAQVLSAKNIQYF
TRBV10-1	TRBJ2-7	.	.	TGCGCCAGCAGTGAGTCCAGGGAACGGAGTTACGAGCAGTACTTC	CASSESRERSYEQYF
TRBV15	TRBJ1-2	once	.	TGCGCCACCAGCAGAGATCTGAGCTATGGCTACACCTTC	CATSRDLSYGYTF
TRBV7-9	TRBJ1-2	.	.	TGTGCCAGCAGCCCCGGATTGGCTAACTATGGCTACACCTTC	CASSPGLANYGYTF
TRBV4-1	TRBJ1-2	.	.	TGCGCCAGCAGCCAAGTGGATTCTTGCTATGGCTACACCTTC	CASSQVDSCYGYTF
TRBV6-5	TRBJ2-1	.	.	TGTGCCAGCAGTTATCGGGGACACGGTGAGCAGTTCTTC	CASSYRGHGEQFF
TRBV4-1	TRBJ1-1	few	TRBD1	TGCGCCAGCAGCCCCAAGGGCAGGGGGCGAAATAACTTTTCTGAAGCTTTCTTT	CASSPKGRGRNNFSEAFF
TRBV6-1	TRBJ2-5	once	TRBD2	TGTGCCAGCAGTATAGCGGGAGAAGAGACCCAGTACTTC	CASSIAGEETQYF
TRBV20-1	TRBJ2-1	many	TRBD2	TGCAGGGCTTCTAGCGGGAGCTACAATGAGCAGTTCTTC	CRASSGSYNEQFF
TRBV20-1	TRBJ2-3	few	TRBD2	TGCAGTGCTAGAGATCCAAGGACTAGCGGGATTGATACGCAGTATTTT	CSARDPRTSGIDTQYF
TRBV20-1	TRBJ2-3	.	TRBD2	TGCAGTGCTAGCGAAGCGGGGGGGGACTACACAGATATGCAGTATTTT	CSASEAGGDYTDMQYF
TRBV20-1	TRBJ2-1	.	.	TGCAGTGCTAAAGTCGACAGAAGTATATACAATGAGCAGTTCTTC	CSAKVDRSIYNEQFF
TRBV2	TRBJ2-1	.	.	TGTGCCAGCCCCCAGAGGGTCGGGTACAATGAGCAGTTCTTC	CASPQRVGYNEQFF
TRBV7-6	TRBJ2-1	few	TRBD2	TGTGCCAGCAGCTTCCGGACTAGCGGGAGTCTTTACAATGAGCAGTTCTTC	CASSFRTSGSLYNEQFF
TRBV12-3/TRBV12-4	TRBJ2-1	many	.	TGTGCCAGCGGGATCAATGAGCAGTTCTTC	CASGINEQFF
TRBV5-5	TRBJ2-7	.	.	TGTGCCAGCCAACGGGGAAACTACGAGCAGTACTTC	CASQRGNYEQYF
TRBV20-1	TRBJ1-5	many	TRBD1	TGCAGTGCTGGAGACAGGGTATTAGGGGGGAATCAGCCCCAGCATTTT	CSAGDRVLGGNQPQHF
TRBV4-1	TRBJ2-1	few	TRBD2	TGCGCCAGCAGCCAGCCCCGCGCGGGGGGTCCGCAAGAGCAGTTCTTC	CASSQPRAGGPQEQFF
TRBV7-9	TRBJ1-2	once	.	TGTGCCAGCAGCTTGGGTACCGAGAGCTATGGCTACACCTTC	CASSLGTESYGYTF
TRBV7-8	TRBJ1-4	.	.	TGTGCCAGCAGCCCAAGCGGGAAATTCCGGCGTGAAAAACTGTTTTTT	CASSPSGKFRREKLFF
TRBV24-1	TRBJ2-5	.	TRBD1	TGTGCCACCGGGGACAGCAAAGAGACCCAGTACTTC	CATGDSKETQYF